The 27 T cell receptor beta chains presented below share a single source sample, sequenced in a study of blood T cell repertoires in COVID-19. Profiling relied on immunoSEQ multiplex PCR, and the TCRdb table lists in-frame clones only, not all of them. The sample carries 65,000 to 85,000 clones, about nine tenths recorded once. The sample comprised peripheral blood. The source is a woman in her late teens or twenties with acute or convalescent COVID-19.

This sequence joins TRBV6-1 and TRBJ1-2; weak D call: TRBD1 (6 bases). The V gene's germline CDR1 is MNHNS and CDR2 SASEGT. The CDR3 extends over 14 amino acids. Trimming removed 1 base at V and 4 bases at J, with 10 bases between. CDR3 bases: TGTGCCAGCAGTGAAGTGGGACAACGCTATGGCTACACCTTC. It encodes CASSEVGQRYGYTF.

The sample holds a few counts of this clone. This rearrangement joins TRBV11-2 to TRBJ1-6; the D gene is possibly TRBD1 (5 bases). CDR3 size: 17 residues. The V gene's germline CDR1 is SGHAT and CDR2 FQNNGV. The ends were cut back, 5 bases at V and 4 bases at J, with 18 bases in the middle. The CDR3 loop is CASSPTGPGGYNSPLHF. The CDR3 bases are TGTGCCAGCAGCCCTACGGGACCGGGGGGTTATAATTCACCCCTCCACTTT.

The chain joins TRBV18 to TRBJ1-2, with 7 bases that match TRBD1. This CDR3 spans 15 amino acids. V shed 3 bases, J shed 2 bases, and the junction held 6 bases outside the gene matches. Germline CDR1 and CDR2: KGHSH and LQKENI. The CDR3 is CASSPGGQLNYGYTF. For the CDR3, the DNA is TGTGCCAGCTCACCGGGGGGACAGTTAAACTATGGCTACACCTTC.

The rearrangement joins TRBV6-5 to TRBJ2-3; 7 bases agree with TRBD1. CDR3 size: 14 residues. CDR1 and CDR2 from the germline V gene are MNHEY and SVGAGI. With 2 bases clipped from V and 8 bases from J, the junction kept 7 bases outside the gene matches. The CDR3 is CASSYRAGGSTQYF. The DNA for the CDR3 is TGTGCCAGCAGTTACCGGGCAGGGGGAAGTACGCAGTATTTT.

The J gene is TRBJ2-2, the V gene TRBV18, with D tentatively TRBD2 (5 bases). The CDR3 is 14 residues long. Germline values: CDR1 KGHSH, CDR2 LQKENI. The V and J ends lost 4 bases and 7 bases respectively, with 13 bases between them. CDR3 sequence (DNA): TGTGCCAGCTCACGGGCTAGCTTCGGCGGGGAGCTGTTTTTT. Translation: CASSRASFGGELFF. Filled out from reference TRBV18 and TRBJ2-2, the complete variable domain reads NAGVMQNPRHLVRRRGQEARLRCSPMKGHSHVYWYRQLPEEGLKFMVYLQKENIIDESGMPKERFSAEFPKEGPSILRIQQVVRGDSAAYFCASSRASFGGELFFGEGSRLTVL.

The gene calls are TRBV6-5 and TRBJ1-3; 9 nucleotides line up with TRBD1. With 4 bases clipped from V and 4 bases from J, the junction kept 5 bases outside the gene matches. Germline assignment: CDR1 MNHEY and CDR2 SVGAGI. The CDR3 covers 15 residues. The CDR3 coding sequence is TGTGCCAGCAGTTTACAGGGGGCGCGGGGAAACACCATATATTTT. It encodes CASSLQGARGNTIYF.

The rearrangement uses TRBV18 and TRBJ1-2; TRBD1 matches at 7 bases. The CDR3 has 15 residues. J was trimmed by 4 bases and V by 1 base; bases with no gene match: 6. Germline assignment: CDR1 KGHSH and CDR2 LQKENI. CDR3 in DNA: TGTGCCAGCTCACCACTGGAGGGGGCGTCCTATGGCTACACCTTC. Amino acid sequence: CASSPLEGASYGYTF.

The rearrangement links TRBV28 to TRBJ1-1; 10 bases align to TRBD1. The trim removed 5 bases at V and 1 base at J, leaving 13 bases unmatched. The CDR3 totals 18 residues. CDR1 is MDHEN, CDR2 SYDVKM, per germline. The CDR3 nucleotides are TGTGCCAGCAGTCCCCCCCCGGGACAGGGGTGGCCGAACACTGAAGCTTTCTTT. It translates to CASSPPPGQGWPNTEAFF.

The chain uses TRBV7-6 and TRBJ2-2; the D gene is possibly TRBD1 (5 bases). Germline V gene data show CDR1 as SGHVS and CDR2 as FNYEAQ. This CDR3 has 18 amino acids. Trimming took 1 base from V and 0 from J, leaving 15 bases between them. The CDR3 region has the DNA TGTGCCAGCAGCTTAGAGGGCTTTGACAGATCGAACACCGGGGAGCTGTTTTTT. Translating it yields CASSLEGFDRSNTGELFF.

The gene calls are TRBV28 and TRBJ2-7; weak D call: TRBD1 (6 bases). Looked up from germline, CDR1 is MDHEN and CDR2 is SYDVKM. The V and J ends lost 5 bases and 4 bases respectively, with 12 bases between them. The CDR3 has 13 residues. Here the CDR3 DNA reads TGTGCCAGCAGTCTGACAGGAGCGTACGAGCAGTACTTC. It is translated as CASSLTGAYEQYF.

The rearrangement uses TRBV5-1 and TRBJ2-3, with a possible D match to TRBD2 (5 bases). The CDR3 is made up of 13 amino acids. Trimming removed 0 bases at V and 4 bases at J, with 6 bases between. The germline V gene encodes CDR1 SGHRS and CDR2 YFSETQ. The CDR3 coding sequence is TGCGCCAGCAGCTTGGGGACTTCAGATACGCAGTATTTT. This gives the protein CASSLGTSDTQYF. Looking up the rest from reference TRBV5-1 and TRBJ2-3 gives the full variable domain: KAGVTQTPRYLIKTRGQQVTLSCSPISGHRSVSWYQQTPGQGLQFLFEYFSETQRNKGNFPGRFSGRQFSNSRSEMNVSTLELGDSALYLCASSLGTSDTQYFGPGTRLTVL.

The chain carries TRBV30 and TRBJ1-4; D might be TRBD1 (5 bases). Per germline, CDR1 GTSNPN and CDR2 SVGIG (reference sequence). The CDR3 spans 14 residues. V dropped 2 bases and J dropped 4 bases, with 11 bases sitting between them. The CDR3 nucleotides are TGTGCCTGGAGTCCAGGGTCCGGTAATGAAAAACTGTTTTTT. Translation gives CAWSPGSGNEKLFF. The full variable domain, its missing parts supplied by reference TRBV30 and TRBJ1-4, is SQTIHQWPATLVQPVGSPLSLECTVEGTSNPNLYWYRQAAGRGLQLLFYSVGIGQISSEVPQNLSASRPQDRQFILSSKKLLLSDSGFYLCAWSPGSGNEKLFFGSGTQLSVL.

The V call is TRBV30, the J call TRBJ2-1, with unresolved D. Germline V gene sequence: CDR1 GTSNPN, CDR2 SVGIG (reference sequence). V was trimmed by 8 bases and J by 6 bases, leaving 20 bases between them. The CDR3 spans 14 residues. CDR3 DNA: TGTGCCCAAAGTGGCGGTGGCGTAATCAATGAGCAGTTCTTC. Translation gives CAQSGGGVINEQFF.

This sequence joins TRBV30 and TRBJ1-3, with D possibly TRBD1 on 5 matching bases. The germline gives CDR1 GTSNPN, CDR2 SVGIG (reference sequence). V was trimmed by 0 bases and J by 2 bases, leaving 14 bases between them. The CDR3 length is 16 residues. The DNA for the CDR3 is TGTGCCTGGAGTGTACAGGTTGTGAGAACTGGAAACACCATATATTTT. Protein sequence: CAWSVQVVRTGNTIYF.

V gene TRBV29-1 combines with J gene TRBJ2-7; perhaps TRBD1 as D (6 bases). Trimming stripped 5 bases from V and 7 bases from J, with 18 bases between. The CDR3 loop spans 13 amino acids. CDR1 SQVTM and CDR2 ANQGSEA come from the germline V gene. Here the CDR3 DNA reads TGCAGCGTTTCTAGGGGACACCCCTCAGAGCAGTACTTC. Protein: CSVSRGHPSEQYF.

The CDR3 DNA reads TGTGCCAGCAGCTTACGGGGGGCTGGTGAAAAACTGTTTTTT. Its translation: CASSLRGAGEKLFF. The chain links TRBV7-9 to TRBJ1-4; D is perhaps TRBD1 (6 bases). Germline CDR1 reads SEHNR; CDR2 reads FQNEAQ (reference sequence). Trimming stripped 2 bases from V and 7 bases from J, with 11 bases between. This CDR3 region has 14 residues.

This clone was observed once. V gene TRBV30 combines with J gene TRBJ1-6; possible D gene TRBD1, 5 bases. Germline CDR1 is GTSNPN and CDR2 is SVGIG (reference sequence). Between the trimmed V and J ends, which lost 1 base and 14 bases, there was a span of 18 bases. This CDR3 is built from 14 residues. CDR3: CAWSGGHQQFTLHF. The CDR3 coding sequence is TGTGCCTGGAGTGGGGGCCATCAGCAATTCACCCTCCACTTT.

The chain employs TRBV3-1 (or the pseudogene TRBV3-2) and TRBJ2-5, with 11 nucleotides matching TRBD2. CDR3 length: 16 amino acids. J was trimmed by 7 bases and V by 3 bases; bases with no gene match: 10. Germline V gene sequence: CDR1 LGHDT, CDR2 YNNKEL (reference sequence). The CDR3 protein is CASSQNLAGGRVTQYF. Written as DNA, the CDR3 is TGTGCCAGCAGCCAGAACCTAGCGGGAGGAAGGGTGACCCAGTACTTC.

Only a few counts were recorded for this clone. This chain uses TRBV28 with TRBJ1-2, with 9 bases matching TRBD1. The CDR3 has 15 amino acids. Per germline, CDR1 MDHEN and CDR2 SYDVKM. The J segment lost 5 bases and the V segment lost 6 bases, leaving 10 bases of the junction unmatched. CDR3 DNA sequence: TGTGCCAGCAGCCCGGGGGACAGGGCCTTGTATGGCTACACCTTC. Amino acids: CASSPGDRALYGYTF.

The rearrangement uses TRBV6-5 and TRBJ1-1, with 9 nucleotides matching TRBD1. J lost 6 bases, V lost 3 bases, and 5 bases had no gene match. The CDR3 runs to 14 residues. Germline V gene data show CDR1 as MNHEY and CDR2 as SVGAGI. CDR3 protein: CASSYTGQGSEAFF. The DNA for the CDR3 is TGTGCCAGCAGTTATACGGGACAGGGCTCTGAAGCTTTCTTT.

The chain carries TRBV7-2 and TRBJ2-3; D might be TRBD2 (6 bases). Trimming removed 5 bases at V and 3 bases at J, with 15 bases between. The length of the CDR3 is 15 residues. Per the germline V gene, CDR1 is SGHTA and CDR2 is FQGNSA. The CDR3 nucleotides read TGTGCCAGCAGCCCCCGGGCGGGATTGACAGATACGCAGTATTTT. Residues: CASSPRAGLTDTQYF.

The chain recombines TRBV2 with TRBJ1-3, with D hard to call. The V end was cut by 6 bases, the J end by 0 bases, with 12 bases between. The germline V gene has CDR1 SNHLY and CDR2 FYNNEI. The CDR3 contains 15 residues. For the CDR3, the DNA is TGTGCCAGCAGGGGTACAGTCGACTCTGGAAACACCATATATTTT. Amino acids: CASRGTVDSGNTIYF.

The rearrangement uses TRBV19 and TRBJ1-1, with 9 positions matching TRBD1. The CDR3 runs to 14 residues. The V and J ends lost 7 bases and 2 bases, in that order; junction bases with no gene match: 5. Germline V gives CDR1 LNHDA, CDR2 SQIVND (reference sequence). The CDR3 sequence is CASKLGQGNTEAFF. The CDR3 DNA follows: TGTGCCAGTAAATTGGGACAGGGAAACACTGAAGCTTTCTTT.

The chain joins TRBV6-2 or TRBV6-3 to TRBJ1-1; D unclear. Trimming stripped 6 bases from V and 0 bases from J, with 8 bases between. The germline CDR1 and CDR2 sequences are MNHEY and SVGEGT. The CDR3 contains 13 residues. Written as DNA, the CDR3 is TGTGCCAGCAGCCTGACTGTGAACACTGAAGCTTTCTTT. Its protein product is CASSLTVNTEAFF.

The chain links TRBV3-1 (or the pseudogene TRBV3-2) to TRBJ1-5, with D possibly matching TRBD1 (5 bases). Trimming took 3 bases from V and 1 from J, leaving 7 bases between them. CDR1 LGHDT and CDR2 YNNKEL come from the germline V gene (reference sequence). This CDR3 comprises 14 residues. The DNA of the CDR3 is TGTGCCAGCAGCCAGCAGGGAAGCAATCAGCCCCAGCATTTT. It yields the protein CASSQQGSNQPQHF.

V usage is TRBV5-6 and J usage is TRBJ1-1, with 8 bases identical to TRBD1. CDR1 is SGHDT and CDR2 is YYEEEE in the germline V gene. The CDR3 contains 12 residues. With 3 bases clipped from V and 11 bases from J, the junction kept 6 bases outside the gene matches. The CDR3 DNA follows: TGTGCCAGCAGCTATGACAGGGGCGAGGCTTTCTTT. Translation gives CASSYDRGEAFF.

The chain couples TRBV29-1 to TRBJ1-2; D gene uncertain. Looked up from germline, CDR1 is SQVTM and CDR2 is ANQGSEA. The CDR3 is 15 residues long. V gave up 4 bases and J gave up 5 bases, with 20 bases separating them. In DNA, the CDR3 is TGCAGCGTTGGGAGGAACCCTACCGGGGATTATGGCTACACCTTC. Protein product: CSVGRNPTGDYGYTF.